This is a list of T cell receptor beta chains from one sample in a study of blood T cells in healthy people across ages. TCRdb analysed the 5' RACE reads with MiXCR anew, one entry per CDR3 protein. The sample yields approximately 900,000 distinct CDR3 sequences, 29% seen once. This same sample was also taken into another study, of T cells of mothers and their children.

Source material: blood. The source is a woman in her thirties or forties in good health. Each CDR3 is given with its conserved first and last residue. Each record gives: V gene, clone size, J gene, D gene, CDR3 DNA, CDR3 protein. D genes are given only for firm matches. Size is omitted from some rows. Given values are once, few, many or a class for expanded clones.

TRBV6-1	-	TRBJ1-2	-	-	CASSETSSTDTQYFGHTF
TRBV7-2	-	TRBJ1-1	-	TGTGCCAGCACCAAACCCTTTGGTGGCACTGAAGCTTTCTTT	CASTKPFGGTEAFF
TRBV12-3/TRBV12-4	many	TRBJ2-4	TRBD1	TGTGCCAGCAGTTTAGCGCCGTCAGGGGGATCCAAAAACATTCAGTACTTC	CASSLAPSGGSKNIQYF
TRBV20-1	-	TRBJ2-5	TRBD2	TGCAGTGCCCAGAGACTAGCGGGAGTTATAGAGACCCAGTACTTC	CSAQRLAGVIETQYF
TRBV27	few	TRBJ1-2	-	TGTGCCAGCAGTTTCTCGGGGCAAGGTGGCTACACCTTC	CASSFSGQGGYTF
TRBV28	-	TRBJ2-1	TRBD2	TGTGCCAGCAGCCAGACCGGTTGGGGCGGGAGACGGTACAATGAGCAGTTCTTC	CASSQTGWGGRRYNEQFF
TRBV6-2/TRBV6-3	-	TRBJ2-7	-	TGTGCCAGCAGCAAGGGACAAGGGAGGTACGAGCAGTACTTC	CASSKGQGRYEQYF
TRBV2	many	TRBJ2-7	TRBD1	TGTGCCAGCGACAGGGGGGATTACTACGAGCAGTACTTC	CASDRGDYYEQYF
TRBV12-3/TRBV12-4	-	TRBJ1-6	-	TGTGCCAGCAGTTTTGTCGGGGGCAATTCACCCCTCCACTTT	CASSFVGGNSPLHF
TRBV5-1	-	TRBJ2-7	-	TGCGCCAGCAGCTGGGGGGCGGGGGCCTACGAGCAGTACTTC	CASSWGAGAYEQYF
TRBV29-1	few	TRBJ1-2	TRBD1	TGCAGCGTTGAGGACAGGCCCTATGGCTACACCTTC	CSVEDRPYGYTF
TRBV7-6	many	TRBJ2-1	-	TGTGCCAGCAGCTTAGAGCCCGTCCACAATGAGCAGTTCTTC	CASSLEPVHNEQFF
TRBV5-1	-	TRBJ1-2	-	TGCGCCAGCAGCTCGACAGGAGAGACCTATGGCTACACCTTC	CASSSTGETYGYTF
TRBV20-1	-	TRBJ2-5	TRBD1	TGCAGTGCTTTTCCTGGACAGGGCCAAGAGACCCAGTACTTC	CSAFPGQGQETQYF
TRBV2	few	TRBJ2-5	TRBD2	TGTGCCAGCACTAGCGGGGGTTATGTCGAGACCCAGTACTTC	CASTSGGYVETQYF
TRBV6-1	many	TRBJ2-5	-	TGTGCCAGCAGTGAGGAGACAGGGACTCAAGAGACCCAGTACTTC	CASSEETGTQETQYF
TRBV20-1	-	TRBJ2-3	-	TGCAGTGCTCTGGCGGGCAGGCCGGCAGATACGCAGTATTTT	CSALAGRPADTQYF
TRBV28	-	TRBJ1-2	TRBD1	TGTGCCAGCAGTTTATCCCGGACAGGGCATGGCTACACCTTC	CASSLSRTGHGYTF
TRBV19	-	TRBJ2-7	-	TGTGCCAGTAGGATAGACGGATCCTACGAGCAGTACTTC	CASRIDGSYEQYF
TRBV7-7	-	TRBJ2-3	-	TGTGCTAGCAGCTTGACACGAGGGGTCACAGATACGCAGTATTTT	CASSLTRGVTDTQYF
TRBV18	many	TRBJ2-7	TRBD2	TGTGCCAGCTCACCACCACTAGCGGGGGCCTACGAGCAGTACTTC	CASSPPLAGAYEQYF
TRBV20-1	-	TRBJ2-7	TRBD2	TGCAGTGCTAGAGATTCGGCGGGGGGTTCCTACGAGCAGTACTTC	CSARDSAGGSYEQYF
TRBV7-2	once	TRBJ2-5	-	TGTGCCAGCAGCCCCGGGACACCGATTCGGACCCAGTACTTC	CASSPGTPIRTQYF
TRBV7-2	-	TRBJ1-1	-	TGTGCCAGCAGCTTAGATATCCTAAACTCGAACACTGAAGCTTTCTTT	CASSLDILNSNTEAFF
TRBV18	-	TRBJ1-1	-	TGTGCCAGCTCACCTAAACAGGAGGTAGCCGCTTTCTTT	CASSPKQEVAAFF
TRBV5-1	few	TRBJ2-7	-	TGCGCCAGCAGCTTGGTCGACGGCGAGCAGTACTTC	CASSLVDGEQYF
TRBV29-1	many	TRBJ1-2	-	TGCAGCGTCGGAGGGTCGACAGCCACAGATGGCTACACCTTC	CSVGGSTATDGYTF
TRBV5-6	many	TRBJ2-7	TRBD1	TGTGCCAGCAGCTTGTTGACAGGGAAGTCCTACGAGCAGTACTTC	CASSLLTGKSYEQYF
TRBV3-1	-	TRBJ1-4	TRBD1	TGTGCCAGCAGCCTCGCCGCCGACAGGGGAGGTGAAAAACTGTTTTTT	CASSLAADRGGEKLFF
TRBV29-1	many	TRBJ2-1	TRBD2	TGCAGCGTTGAAGAGGTGACTAGCGGGGTGGATGAGCAGTTCTTC	CSVEEVTSGVDEQFF
TRBV6-1	once	TRBJ1-2	-	TGTGCCAGCAGTCCTCGGGACACCAGTCGGGGCTACACCTTC	CASSPRDTSRGYTF
TRBV28	-	TRBJ1-3	-	TGTGCCAGCAGCCTCCCGGGCTCTGGAAACACCATATATTTT	CASSLPGSGNTIYF
TRBV7-3	-	TRBJ2-3	TRBD2	TGTGCCAGCAGCTTTAGCGGGGAAAACACAGATACGCAGTATTTT	CASSFSGENTDTQYF
TRBV6-2/TRBV6-3	once	TRBJ2-2	-	TGTGCCAGCAGTTACCGGCCCGGGGAGCTGTTTTTT	CASSYRPGELFF
TRBV12-3/TRBV12-4	few	TRBJ1-2	TRBD1	TGTGCCAGCAGTCGCCAGGGGGCTCGGGTTGGCTACACCTTC	CASSRQGARVGYTF
TRBV20-1	few	TRBJ2-1	-	TGCAGTTCAGGACTGTACAATGAGCAGTTCTTC	CSSGLYNEQFF
TRBV28	many	TRBJ2-7	-	TGTGCCAGCAGTTTATTGGCAAGGGGTTACGAGCAGTACTTC	CASSLLARGYEQYF
TRBV5-1	few	TRBJ2-6	-	TGCGCCAGCAGCGCGACAGTTTCTGGGGCCAACGTCCGGACTTTC	CASSATVSGANVRTF
TRBV7-9	few	TRBJ1-5	TRBD1	TGTGCCAGCAGCTCACAGGGGGTGCAGCAGCCCCAGCATTTT	CASSSQGVQQPQHF
TRBV2	many	TRBJ2-7	-	TGTGCCAGCAGTGAAATTGGGGCGCGAGTCGACGAGCAGTACTTC	CASSEIGARVDEQYF
TRBV5-5	few	TRBJ1-4	TRBD1	TGTGCCAGCAGCCGGACAGGGCTATCTGGTGATGAAAAACTGTTTTTT	CASSRTGLSGDEKLFF
TRBV6-6	-	TRBJ1-1	-	TGTGCCAGCAGTTACTTAGTAGCAGAAGAAGCTTTCTTT	CASSYLVAEEAFF
TRBV12-3/TRBV12-4	-	TRBJ1-1	-	TGTGCCAGCAGTTCGACCAACCTGAACACTGAAGCTTTCTTT	CASSSTNLNTEAFF